This TCR beta chain was documented in a study of CXCR3-negative and CXCR3-positive naive CD8 T cells. The study's findings and limits: Memory cells showed distinct TRBV-TRBJ patterns, while the two naive subsets matched. The majority of assays used fresh PBMCs, and CXCR3 expression partially decreased after cryopreservation.

TRB cDNA was prepared as libraries by UMI-labeled 5' RACE. From its re-call of the 5' RACE reads, TCRdb lists each CDR3 protein once, without DNA. Its table records some 49,000 distinct CDR3 sequences. Germline values: CDR1 SGHDN, CDR2 FVKESK. The CDR3 sequence is 16 residues long. This clonotype is identified as medium-sized from frequency. What it recognizes is unknown. The gene calls are TRBV14 and TRBJ2-1; TCRdb's D call of TRBD2 is untestable without DNA. This TCR derives from a human donor in good health. Some clones in this sample may be carry-over from other donors' samples. Sequences were obtained from naive CXCR3- CD8+ T cells from blood. Subset indicated: CD45RO-CCR7+CD27+CD95- naive CD8+ T cells lacking CXCR3 (TNR3-). CDR3 in amino acids: CASSQDRSLRRGEQFF.